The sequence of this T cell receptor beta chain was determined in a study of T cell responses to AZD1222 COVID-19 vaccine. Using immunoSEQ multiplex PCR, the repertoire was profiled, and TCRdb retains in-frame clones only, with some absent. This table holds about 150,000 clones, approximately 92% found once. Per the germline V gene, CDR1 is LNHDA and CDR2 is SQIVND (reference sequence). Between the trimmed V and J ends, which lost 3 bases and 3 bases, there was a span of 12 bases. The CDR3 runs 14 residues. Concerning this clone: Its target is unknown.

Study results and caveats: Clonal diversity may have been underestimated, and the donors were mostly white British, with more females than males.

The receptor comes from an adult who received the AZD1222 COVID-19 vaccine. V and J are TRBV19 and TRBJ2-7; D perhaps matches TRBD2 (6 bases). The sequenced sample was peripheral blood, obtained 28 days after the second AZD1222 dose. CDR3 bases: TGTGCCAGTAGTATGGGGGGTGCAGGCTACGAGCAGTACTTC. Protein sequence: CASSMGGAGYEQYF.